The 13 T cell receptor beta chains below all came from one sample that was sequenced in a study of blood T cell repertoires in COVID-19. TCRdb keeps only in-frame clones here, not all; method: immunoSEQ multiplex PCR. The sample has about 210,000 clones, roughly four fifths seen once. Sequenced material: PBMCs or T cells enriched from blood (not recorded which). Every receptor here comes from a man aged 35-49 years who had recovered from COVID-19.

The chain carries TRBV19 and TRBJ1-1; no clear D. CDR3 length: 14 residues. The germline V gene encodes CDR1 LNHDA and CDR2 SQIVND (reference sequence). The V gene lost 3 bases and the J gene lost 3 bases, with 11 bases spanning the gap. As DNA, the CDR3 is TGTGCCAGTAGTATCGGGGTTGGGCACACTGAAGCTTTCTTT. Protein product: CASSIGVGHTEAFF.

This chain links TRBV2 with TRBJ2-4, with 9 bases lining up with TRBD2. V was pared by 2 bases and J by 9 bases, with 11 bases of the junction left unmatched. The germline CDR1 and CDR2 sequences are SNHLY and FYNNEI. This CDR3 comprises 16 residues. The CDR3 protein is CASSEFGSGRITIQYF. CDR3 in DNA: TGTGCCAGCAGTGAATTCGGTAGCGGGAGAATAACCATTCAGTACTTC.

The chain recombines TRBV3-1 (or the pseudogene TRBV3-2) with TRBJ1-1; 8 nucleotides agree with TRBD1. Trimming removed 4 bases from V and 0 bases from J; junction bases left unmatched: 4. Looked up from germline, CDR1 is LGHDT and CDR2 is YNNKEL (reference sequence). This CDR3 is built from 15 residues. The CDR3 protein is CASSLGQGMNTEAFF. The DNA for the CDR3 is TGTGCCAGCAGCCTCGGACAGGGAATGAACACTGAAGCTTTCTTT.

The chain links TRBV4-1 to TRBJ2-3; possibly TRBD2 for D (6 bases). V was pared by 0 bases and J by 10 bases, with 23 bases between. Germline V gene lookup returns CDR1 MGHRA and CDR2 YSYEKL. This CDR3 has 17 amino acids. CDR3 amino acids: CASSQESGGVSQMAQYF. The CDR3 bases are TGCGCCAGCAGCCAAGAATCTGGCGGGGTTTCACAGATGGCGCAGTATTTT.

The chain is built from TRBV23-1 and TRBJ2-7; tentative D call: TRBD1 (6 bases). TRBV23-1 is an ORF, and what it does is uncertain. Trimming pared 0 bases from V and 5 bases from J, leaving 8 bases between. The CDR3 sequence is 13 residues long. The CDR3: CASSQSGGHEQYF. CDR3 coding DNA: TGCGCCAGCAGTCAATCTGGGGGCCACGAGCAGTACTTC.

The V and J genes are TRBV7-9 and TRBJ1-2; maybe TRBD1 (6 bases). Trimming left V 5 bases short and J 0 bases short, with 16 bases between. The CDR3 has 16 residues. The germline V gene encodes CDR1 SEHNR and CDR2 FQNEAQ (reference sequence). The CDR3 DNA sequence: TGTGCCAGCAGCGTTTCCGGGACACTAGCTAACTATGGCTACACCTTC. As protein: CASSVSGTLANYGYTF.

The chain links TRBV5-6 to TRBJ2-7; 11 nucleotides match TRBD2. After removal of 0 bases from V and 2 bases from J, the junction contained 13 bases not matched to a gene. Germline-derived CDR1 and CDR2 are SGHDT and YYEEEE. The CDR3 has 19 amino acids. DNA for the CDR3: TGTGCCAGCAGCTTGGATATCGACAGACTAGCGGGAACAGCCTACGAGCAGTACTTC. Encoded protein: CASSLDIDRLAGTAYEQYF.

The gene calls are TRBV11-2 and TRBJ1-2; D possibly corresponds to TRBD1 (5 bases). Trimming pared 0 bases from V and 4 bases from J, leaving 9 bases between. The V gene's germline CDR1 is SGHAT and CDR2 FQNNGV. There are 14 residues in the CDR3. The DNA for the CDR3 is TGTGCCAGCAGCTTAGACAGGGTCGCCTATGGCTACACCTTC. As protein: CASSLDRVAYGYTF.

This clone appeared once. The chain is built from TRBV5-1 and TRBJ1-2; 12 nucleotides match TRBD1. Germline V gene sequence: CDR1 SGHRS, CDR2 YFSETQ. This CDR3 has 16 residues. V shed 0 bases, J shed 7 bases, and the junction held 7 bases outside the gene matches. CDR3 protein: CASSLDLGTGGGGYTF. The CDR3 bases are TGCGCCAGCAGCTTGGACCTCGGGACAGGGGGCGGTGGCTACACCTTC.

The chain combines TRBV7-2 with TRBJ2-5; the match to TRBD2 covers 15 bases. Germline V gene sequence: CDR1 SGHTA, CDR2 FQGNSA. V was clipped by 5 bases and J by 5 bases; unmatched bases: 12. The CDR3 length is 18 residues. The CDR3: CASSHGLAGGSATETQYF. CDR3 nucleotide sequence: TGTGCCAGCAGCCACGGACTAGCGGGAGGGTCCGCCACCGAGACCCAGTACTTC.

This rearrangement joins TRBV7-9 to TRBJ2-2; D is perhaps TRBD2 (6 bases). The CDR3 has 16 amino acids. Deletions cut 4 bases from V and 4 bases from J, with 16 bases between. Germline loops: CDR1 SEHNR, CDR2 FQNEAQ (reference sequence). The chain's CDR3 is CASSSWGVESTGELFF. CDR3 bases: TGTGCCAGCAGCTCCTGGGGGGTTGAAAGCACCGGGGAGCTGTTTTTT.

This chain links TRBV7-9 with TRBJ1-2; 7 nucleotides align to TRBD1. Trimming at V came to 5 bases and at J to 0 bases, leaving 6 bases not matched to a gene. CDR3 length: 15 amino acids. Germline CDR1 SEHNR, CDR2 FQNEAQ (reference sequence). This CDR3 is CASSHDGTANYGYTF. The CDR3 nucleotides read TGTGCCAGCAGCCACGACGGGACAGCTAACTATGGCTACACCTTC.

The chain recombines TRBV12-5 with TRBJ1-2; D ambiguous. V was trimmed by 2 bases and J by 0 bases, leaving 7 bases between them. The CDR3 has 14 residues. Per the germline V gene, CDR1 is LGHNT and CDR2 is FRNRAP. The CDR3 here is CASGLMRSNYGYTF. DNA for the CDR3: TGTGCTAGTGGTTTGATGCGTTCTAACTATGGCTACACCTTC. The full variable domain, in which reference TRBV12-5 and TRBJ1-2 provide the parts outside the CDR3, is DARVTQTPRHKVTEMGQEVTMRCQPILGHNTVFWYRQTMMQGLELLAYFRNRAPLDDSGMPKDRFSAEMPDATLATLKIQPSEPRDSAVYFCASGLMRSNYGYTFGSGTRLTVV.